A selection of T cell receptor beta chains follows, all from one sample in a study of shared clonotypes between healthy human individuals. Method: immunoSEQ multiplex PCR; TCRdb's copy keeps in-frame clones and lacks some. The table shows some 1,400,000 clones, with around 97% occurring only once. Source material: naive CD4+ T cells sorted from blood. These receptor sequences come from a man aged 25 to 40 in good health. CDR3s include the opening cysteine and the closing phenylalanine or tryptophan. A D gene is named only where the DNA matches it firmly. Expanded clones are given a class, and other clones once, few, many or no size at all.

CDR3 protein,CDR3 DNA,V gene,J gene,D gene,clone size
CASVTGTSGRYTDTQYF,TGTGCCAGCGTCACGGGGACTAGCGGGAGGTACACAGATACGCAGTATTTT,TRBV21-1,TRBJ2-3,NA,NA
CASSHSLGQMNTEAFF,TGTGCCAGCAGTCATAGTCTGGGACAGATGAACACTGAAGCTTTCTTT,TRBV7-2,TRBJ1-1,TRBD1,NA
CASSVVEGPEGTQYF,TGTGCCAGCAGCGTTGTAGAGGGACCCGAGGGGACCCAGTACTTC,TRBV9,TRBJ2-5,NA,NA
CASSPPPHQFF,TGTGCCAGCAGTCCGCCCCCCCACCAGTTCTTC,TRBV28,TRBJ2-1,NA,once
CASSLLAGSYNEQFF,TGTGCCAGCAGTTTACTAGCGGGCTCCTACAATGAGCAGTTCTTC,TRBV11-1,TRBJ2-1,TRBD2,NA
CASTITGGTGNTIYF,TGTGCCAGCACTATAACAGGGGGAACTGGAAACACCATATATTTT,TRBV2,TRBJ1-3,TRBD1,NA
CASRLAGTYNEQFF,TGTGCCAGCAGACTAGCGGGAACCTACAATGAGCAGTTCTTC,TRBV2,TRBJ2-1,TRBD2,NA
CAWSVGRGQYF,TGTGCCTGGTCGGTCGGGAGGGGCCAGTACTTC,TRBV30,TRBJ2-5,TRBD2,NA
CASSPVGDPNNEQFF,TGTGCCAGCAGCCCCGTAGGAGATCCGAATAATGAGCAGTTCTTC,TRBV9,TRBJ2-1,NA,NA
CAWRTSGMGEQYF,TGTGCCTGGAGGACTAGCGGGATGGGAGAGCAGTACTTC,TRBV30,TRBJ2-7,TRBD2,once
CASSFRGEQYF,TGTGCCAGCAGTTTCAGGGGTGAGCAGTACTTC,TRBV27,TRBJ2-7,NA,NA
CASTGEGAGANVLTF,TGTGCCAGCACCGGAGAGGGTGCCGGGGCCAACGTCCTGACTTTC,TRBV2,TRBJ2-6,NA,few
CASSPGQAVQETQYF,TGTGCCAGTAGCCCGGGACAGGCCGTCCAAGAGACCCAGTACTTC,TRBV19,TRBJ2-5,TRBD1,NA
CASSTRTSPIAKNIQYF,TGTGCCAGTAGTACCCGTACTAGTCCAATAGCCAAAAACATTCAGTACTTC,TRBV19,TRBJ2-4,NA,NA
CASSYGRQGLTYEQYF,TGTGCCAGCAGTTACGGTCGCCAGGGACTAACCTACGAGCAGTACTTC,TRBV6-6,TRBJ2-7,TRBD2,NA